This TCR beta chain was captured by sequencing in a study of blood T cell repertoires in COVID-19. Study-level background: COVID-19 samples collected from the United States, Italy and Spain covered acute and convalescent phases. T cells, B-cell-depleted T cells, or PBMCs supplied cDNA or gDNA.

This CDR3 has 14 amino acids. V lost 6 bases and J lost 2; bases outside the gene matches: 4. The germline gives CDR1 MNHEY, CDR2 SVGEGT. In the study's own analysis: By means of reference gene primer amplification, nucleated cell counts were estimated. The repertoire was sequenced with immunoSEQ multiplex PCR; TCRdb's copy has only in-frame clones and lacks some. V, J and clone size derive from that table, while D and trimming were established from the DNA sequence. Altogether 250,000 or so clones are present, 86% being singletons, with the ten largest covering less than 3%. The sequencing sample was made of peripheral blood. The clonotype comes from a woman aged 25 to 39 with active or convalescent COVID-19. V usage is TRBV6-2 or TRBV6-3 and J usage is TRBJ1-2, with 9 nucleotides matching TRBD1. The CDR3 sequence is CASSGTGYNYGYTF. CDR3 sequence (DNA): TGTGCCAGCAGCGGGACAGGGTACAACTATGGCTACACCTTC.